This TCR beta chain was found in a study of T cell responses to AZD1222 COVID-19 vaccine. Here immunoSEQ multiplex PCR was the method, and the copy in TCRdb shows in-frame clones only, minus some. This table holds roughly 150,000 clones, more than 70% found once. From germline, CDR1 is MDHEN and CDR2 SYDVKM. The CDR3 covers 14 residues. Germline trimming cut 6 bases from V and 5 bases from J; bases unmatched to any gene: 6. The sequences come from peripheral blood, collected on day 0 of AZD1222 vaccination. The chain is built from TRBV28 and TRBJ1-5; 8 positions agree with TRBD1. The sequence derives from an adult in good health. The CDR3 protein is CASRPDRGDQPQHF. In DNA form, the CDR3 reads TGTGCCAGCAGACCAGACAGGGGAGATCAGCCCCAGCATTTT. The variable domain in full, completed from reference TRBV28 and TRBJ1-5, reads DVKVTQSSRYLVKRTGEKVFLECVQDMDHENMFWYRQDPGLGLRLIYFSYDVKMKEKGDIPEGYSVSREKKERFSLILESASTNQTSMYLCASRPDRGDQPQHFGDGTRLSIL.